The text below deals with one T cell receptor (beta chain). Antigen unknown. This sample is part of a study of persistence of HIV-infected CD4 T cells. General study points: Compared with CD3/CD28-stimulated cells, CMV- and Gag-responding cells showed lower TCRbeta richness.

The CDR3 is made up of 14 amino acids. Germline V lookup: CDR1 LGHDT, CDR2 YNNKEL (reference sequence). Between the trimmed V and J ends, which lost 0 bases and 6 bases, there was a span of 12 bases. The immunoSEQ assay was version 4, run in survey mode. TCRdb's table, derived via immunoSEQ multiplex PCR, lists solely in-frame clones and lacks some. The sample lists around 45,000 clones; 80% to 95% were seen once. This nonspecific control used anti-CD3/anti-CD28 bead stimulation of CD4+ T cells. Sorting of responding CD4+ T cells relied on upregulated CD40 ligand together with CD69. Inclusion required CMV-positive serology and CD4+ counts above 400 cells/uL.

The specimen comprised CD4+ T cells sorted from PBMCs after approximately 19-hour stimulation, sampled from a patient who received antiretroviral therapy. The chain has TRBV3-1 (or the pseudogene TRBV3-2) and TRBJ2-7, with a weak D call TRBD2 (5 bases). This receptor was taken from an adult man with HIV who was CMV-seropositive. The CDR3 DNA reads as TGTGCCAGCAGCCAAGAACCGGGGTTTAGCGAGCAGTACTTC. Amino acids: CASSQEPGFSEQYF.